What follows is one T cell receptor (beta chain) and its context. Its antigen is currently unknown. The sample originates from a study of T cells after yellow fever vaccination. Study conclusions and caveats: Overall, a small share of clonotypes was seen in both CD4 and CD8 compartments. Peak timing came faster in the weaker secondary response, day 5 versus 15.

V lost 2 bases and J lost 5, with 15 bases in between. Germline CDR1 is LGHNA and CDR2 is YNFKEQ. This CDR3 has 15 residues. Synthesis of TCR cDNA relied on 5'RACE template switching, which attached a universal primer site and UMIs. TCRdb reanalysed the 5' RACE reads using MiXCR and keeps one entry per CDR3 protein. This sample has a few hundred thousand distinct CDR3 sequences; over 4% occur once, and the top ten carry just under 25%. The specimen was PBMCs, collected 5 days after the yellow fever booster vaccination. This receptor was obtained from a man aged 18 to 30 who received the YFV17D yellow fever vaccine. J is TRBJ1-1 and V is TRBV4-2; possibly TRBD1 for D (6 bases). The CDR3 DNA reads TGTGCCAGCAGCCAAAAACAGGGTGGCGATACTGAAGCTTTCTTT. Translating gives CASSQKQGGDTEAFF.